This T cell receptor beta chain is drawn from a study of T cells in Graves' hyperthyroidism and ophthalmopathy. The study, taken as a whole, reports: From stable hyperthyroidism, ophthalmopathy was separated by a 13 V-J model.

Amplification yielded TCR beta CDR3 regions, with RNA transcripts as the source. Carried out on the TCR CDR3, a first-round RT-PCR used the HTBI primer set. MiXCR was run by TCRdb on the multiplex PCR reads, yielding one entry per CDR3 protein. The sample has some 400,000 distinct CDR3 sequences; approximately 15% are singletons. The sample holds many counts of this clonotype. The antigen is undetermined. The germline V and J ends were trimmed by 4 bases and 2 bases, with 12 bases remaining between them. Germline V CDR1 and CDR2: SGHNT, YYREEE (reference sequence). The CDR3 is 14 amino acids. The clonotype was recovered from a man in his thirties or forties with Graves' hyperthyroidism that later progressed to Graves' ophthalmopathy. This chain uses TRBV5-4 with TRBJ2-5, with a tentative D call TRBD1 (6 bases). The sequenced sample was blood. The CDR3 sequence: CASSPGTRQETQYF. CDR3 in DNA: TGTGCCAGCAGCCCCGGGACAAGACAAGAGACCCAGTACTTC.